This T cell receptor (beta chain) was profiled in a study of T-cell reconstitution after alpha-beta-depleted transplantation in children. Trimming left V 6 bases short and J 11 bases short, with 11 bases between. The CDR3 is 11 amino acids. The germline V gene encodes CDR1 MNHEY and CDR2 SVGAGI. Study-wide points: One year after transplant, T-cell counts and diversity came mostly from newly produced T cells.

This clonotype was detected only a few times. Its target is unknown. TCRbeta library preparation incorporated unique molecular identifiers. TCRdb fed the PCR reads into MiXCR, producing one record per CDR3 protein. The sample has some 460,000 distinct CDR3 sequences; roughly 16% are singletons. This material consisted of PBMCs, mostly from graft donor cells, taken 360 days after TCRalphabeta/CD19-depleted stem cell transplant. The chain combines TRBV6-5 with TRBJ2-1, with D possibly being TRBD2 (5 bases). This TCR was recovered from a boy less than two years old who had a stem cell transplant for Wiskott-Aldrich syndrome, so the T cells may come from the graft donor. CDR3 coding DNA: TGTGCCAGCAGCACACTAGGAAAGCAGTTCTTC. Amino acid sequence: CASSTLGKQFF.